The 27 T cell receptor beta chains reported below all come from one sample, sequenced in a study of blood T cell repertoires in COVID-19. Sequencing used immunoSEQ multiplex PCR; TCRdb keeps in-frame clones, though not all of them. The repertoire holds tens of thousands of clones, with under 90% as singletons. The material sequenced was peripheral blood. These receptors were obtained from an older man with COVID-19, enrolled during active disease.

This chain links TRBV5-6 with TRBJ1-6; D uncertain. CDR1 and CDR2 (germline): SGHDT, YYEEEE. Deletions cut 1 base from V and 9 bases from J, with 14 bases between. The CDR3 consists of 15 residues. The CDR3 reads CASSLTFARSSPLHF. The CDR3 DNA reads as TGTGCCAGCAGCTTGACGTTCGCGCGGAGTTCACCCCTCCACTTT.

This clone was seen more than once but under ten times. V is TRBV28 and J is TRBJ2-2; tentatively, D is TRBD2 (6 bases). Germline assignment: CDR1 MDHEN and CDR2 SYDVKM. CDR3 length: 15 amino acids. The V end lost 2 bases, the J end lost 4 bases, and 11 bases lay between the germline ends. The CDR3 DNA is TGTGCCAGCAGTTTAGGAGGGGCCCGCACCGGGGAGCTGTTTTTT. Its translation is CASSLGGARTGELFF.

The chain uses TRBV14 and TRBJ1-6, with 9 nucleotides matching TRBD1. CDR3 length: 17 amino acids. Losses at the gene ends were 4 bases for V and 6 bases for J; bases not matched to a gene: 10. Looked up from germline, CDR1 is SGHDN and CDR2 is FVKESK. CDR3 amino acids: CASSLGTGRFPNSPLHF. The CDR3 DNA reads as TGTGCCAGCAGCCTCGGGACAGGGAGGTTTCCTAATTCACCCCTCCACTTT. Looking up the rest from reference TRBV14 and TRBJ1-6 gives the full variable domain: EAGVTQFPSHSVIEKGQTVTLRCDPISGHDNLYWYRRVMGKEIKFLLHFVKESKQDESGMPNNRFLAERTGGTYSTLKVQPAELEDSGVYFCASSLGTGRFPNSPLHFGNGTRLTVT.

The chain has TRBV19 and TRBJ1-1, with D uncertain. Germline V gives CDR1 LNHDA, CDR2 SQIVND (reference sequence). This CDR3 spans 15 amino acids. Trimming took off 9 bases at V and 5 bases at J, with 22 bases between the two ends. In DNA form, the CDR3 reads TGTGCCAGCCATTCATATACCGATCTAGGTACTGAAGCTTTCTTT. Its translation is CASHSYTDLGTEAFF.

V usage is TRBV13 and J usage is TRBJ1-1; 10 bases map to TRBD1. Per germline, CDR1 PRHDT and CDR2 FYEKMQ (reference sequence). The CDR3 is 16 residues long. With V trimmed by 5 bases and J by 2 bases, 8 bases remained unmatched. CDR3 nucleotide sequence: TGTGCCAGCAGCCCCCGGGACAGGGGCTATAACACTGAAGCTTTCTTT. Translated, it gives CASSPRDRGYNTEAFF.

This rearrangement joins TRBV4-2 to TRBJ1-2; 7 nucleotides line up with TRBD1. CDR1 is LGHNA and CDR2 is YNFKEQ in the germline V gene. This CDR3 has 15 amino acids. V shed 0 bases, J shed 4 bases, and the junction held 5 bases outside the gene matches. The CDR3 region has the DNA TGTGCCAGCAGCCAAGACCCCGACAGGGCCTATGGCTACACCTTC. It translates to CASSQDPDRAYGYTF.

V gene TRBV3-1 (or the pseudogene TRBV3-2) combines with J gene TRBJ2-2; 7 nucleotides agree with TRBD1. CDR1 LGHDT and CDR2 YNNKEL come from the germline V gene (reference sequence). The CDR3 covers 14 residues. The V gene end was trimmed by 8 bases and the J gene end by 3 bases; junction bases not matched to a gene: 6. CDR3 loop: CASRWTGDTGELFF. Written as DNA, the CDR3 is TGTGCCAGCCGTTGGACAGGAGACACCGGGGAGCTGTTTTTT.

CDR3: CASSQRRGGLTGELFF. CDR3 nucleotides: TGTGCCAGCAGCCAGAGGCGGGGCGGACTCACCGGGGAGCTGTTTTTT. The chain uses TRBV9 and TRBJ2-2; perhaps TRBD2 as D (6 bases). V gave up 4 bases and J gave up 4 bases, with 17 bases separating them. The CDR3 sequence is 16 residues long. Germline values: CDR1 SGDLS, CDR2 YYNGEE.

The chain recombines TRBV5-1 with TRBJ1-3, with 9 nucleotides matching TRBD1. This CDR3 region has 14 residues. J was trimmed by 4 bases and V by 8 bases; bases with no gene match: 7. Germline V gives CDR1 SGHRS, CDR2 YFSETQ. CDR3 bases: TGCGCCAGTAGAACGGGACAGGGAGGAAACACCATATATTTT. Its translation: CASRTGQGGNTIYF.

V and J are TRBV29-1 and TRBJ1-4; 8 bases map to TRBD1. The length of the CDR3 is 14 residues. Germline lookup yields CDR1 SQVTM and CDR2 ANQGSEA. V was pared by 5 bases and J by 4 bases, with 6 bases of the junction left unmatched. The CDR3 nucleotides read TGCAGCGTTTACTTAGGACAGGGTAATGAAAAACTGTTTTTT. This translates into CSVYLGQGNEKLFF.

About this clone: A junction boundary mismatches the germline segment, possibly from a read error. This chain links TRBV20-1 with TRBJ1-1; D is unclear. The germline gives CDR1 DFQATT, CDR2 SNEGSKA (reference sequence). The CDR3 is 10 amino acids. CDR3 residues: CSARVGRRSF. The DNA for the CDR3 is TGCAGTGCTAGAGTGGGGAGGCGGAGCTTT.

V and J are TRBV5-1 and TRBJ1-4, with D tentatively TRBD1 (6 bases). V lost 0 bases to trimming and J lost 4 bases, with 13 bases between them. Germline CDR1 and CDR2: SGHRS and YFSETQ. The CDR3 contains 16 residues. CDR3 sequence (DNA): TGCGCCAGCAGCTTGGACATGACAGGAGGTAATGAAAAACTGTTTTTT. Translated: CASSLDMTGGNEKLFF.

V is TRBV18 and J is TRBJ2-1; D possibly corresponds to TRBD2 (6 bases). The CDR3 has 16 amino acids. V lost 4 bases, J lost 4 bases, and 17 bases lay in between. Looked up from germline, CDR1 is KGHSH and CDR2 is LQKENI. The CDR3 here is CASSLNRVGGYNEQFF. In nucleotides, the CDR3 is TGTGCCAGCTCACTTAATCGAGTGGGGGGATACAATGAGCAGTTCTTC.

The chain combines TRBV24-1 with TRBJ2-7; 7 bases agree with TRBD1. The CDR3 sequence is 14 residues long. The trim removed 3 bases at V and 2 bases at J, leaving 3 bases unmatched. Germline V lookup: CDR1 KGHDR, CDR2 SFDVKD. The CDR3 sequence: CATSDTDRAYEQYF. The CDR3 DNA reads TGTGCCACCAGTGATACCGACAGGGCCTACGAGCAGTACTTC.

This clone was seen only a few times. The J gene is TRBJ1-1, the V gene TRBV5-1; D is perhaps TRBD1 (6 bases). Germline V gene data show CDR1 as SGHRS and CDR2 as YFSETQ. The ends were cut back, 0 bases at V and 4 bases at J, with 7 bases in the middle. CDR3 size: 13 residues. The CDR3 reads CASSLGGGTEAFF. Here the CDR3 DNA reads TGCGCCAGCAGCTTGGGAGGGGGCACTGAAGCTTTCTTT.

The table lists this clone with a count of one. V usage is TRBV12-5 and J usage is TRBJ2-2; the match to TRBD2 covers 9 bases. The germline V gene encodes CDR1 LGHNT and CDR2 FRNRAP. V shed 0 bases and J 0 bases; nucleotides not matched to a gene: 8. This CDR3 is built from 19 residues. This chain's CDR3 is CASGLVLGSGGTNTGELFF. Here the CDR3 DNA reads TGTGCTAGTGGTTTGGTACTCGGTAGCGGGGGTACGAACACCGGGGAGCTGTTTTTT.

The V gene is TRBV25-1, the J gene TRBJ2-5; possible D gene TRBD2, 5 bases. Germline CDR1 MGHDK, CDR2 SYGVNS. V was trimmed by 0 bases and J by 5 bases, leaving 13 bases between them. The CDR3 runs 15 residues. This chain's CDR3 is CASSEYVGRRETQYF. The CDR3, as DNA: TGTGCCAGCAGTGAATATGTCGGCCGGAGGGAGACCCAGTACTTC.

The rearrangement joins TRBV5-4 to TRBJ1-6; 7 bases map to TRBD1. The length of the CDR3 is 16 residues. The germline CDR1 and CDR2 sequences are SGHNT and YYREEE (reference sequence). The V and J ends lost 0 bases and 3 bases, in that order; junction bases with no gene match: 3. The CDR3 here is CASSLGAGGYNSPLHF. The CDR3 region has the DNA TGTGCCAGCAGCTTGGGCGCAGGGGGCTATAATTCACCCCTCCACTTT.

The J gene is TRBJ2-1, the V gene TRBV30; 8 positions agree with TRBD1. CDR1 is GTSNPN, CDR2 SVGIG, per germline (reference sequence). The CDR3 runs to 15 residues. The ends lost 2 bases at V and 4 bases at J; junction bases unmatched: 7. The CDR3, as DNA: TGTGCCTGGAGTCGTAGACAGGGGTCTTACAATGAGCAGTTCTTC. This sequence encodes CAWSRRQGSYNEQFF.

The chain employs TRBV5-1 and TRBJ2-1, with D possibly TRBD2 on 5 matching bases. Germline V CDR1 and CDR2: SGHRS, YFSETQ. CDR3 length: 14 amino acids. V was trimmed by 5 bases and J by 0 bases, leaving 9 bases between them. In nucleotides, the CDR3 is TGCGCCAGCAGGGATCGGGACTCCTACAATGAGCAGTTCTTC. This gives the protein CASRDRDSYNEQFF.

This chain joins TRBV15 and TRBJ1-3; D is unclear. The CDR3 covers 17 residues. Germline values: CDR1 LNHNV, CDR2 YYDKDF (reference sequence). V shed 0 bases and J shed 1 base, with 13 bases lying between them. CDR3 amino acids: CATSRDRLTGSGNTIYF. The CDR3 coding sequence is TGTGCCACCAGCAGAGATAGGCTCACGGGTTCTGGAAACACCATATATTTT.

The chain carries TRBV6-5 and TRBJ1-6, with 7 bases identical to TRBD1. Germline CDR1 and CDR2: MNHEY and SVGAGI. This CDR3 is built from 15 residues. V gave up 5 bases and J gave up 2 bases; unmatched junction bases: 3. CDR3 residues: CASSPRGTYNSPLHF. The DNA of the CDR3 is TGTGCCAGCAGTCCCAGGGGGACCTATAATTCACCCCTCCACTTT.

The chain employs TRBV4-3 and TRBJ2-2; D gene uncertain. CDR1 and CDR2 from the germline V gene are LGHNA and YSLEER. The CDR3 covers 13 residues. The germline V and J ends were trimmed by 0 bases and 7 bases, with 6 bases remaining between them. The CDR3 DNA reads as TGCGCCAGCAGCCAAGATTTCGGCGGGGAGCTGTTTTTT. Residues: CASSQDFGGELFF.

The V call is TRBV28, the J call TRBJ1-5, with TRBD1 identical over 10 bases. CDR1 and CDR2 from the germline V gene are MDHEN and SYDVKM. J was trimmed by 5 bases and V by 4 bases; bases with no gene match: 5. This CDR3 is built from 15 residues. The chain's CDR3 is CASSSTGGNDQPQHF. CDR3 coding DNA: TGTGCCAGCAGTTCGACAGGGGGCAATGATCAGCCCCAGCATTTT.

V gene TRBV2 combines with J gene TRBJ2-3; TRBD2 might be the D (5 bases). Germline V gene sequence: CDR1 SNHLY, CDR2 FYNNEI. CDR3 length: 12 amino acids. Trimming left V 6 bases short and J 4 bases short, with 8 bases between. The CDR3 loop is CASRDSPDTQYF. The CDR3 region has the DNA TGTGCCAGCAGGGACTCGCCAGATACGCAGTATTTT.

This clone turned up a few times. The V gene is TRBV9, the J gene TRBJ2-5, with 10 positions matching TRBD2. This CDR3 contains 18 residues. V shed 0 bases, J shed 0 bases, and the junction held 8 bases outside the gene matches. CDR1 SGDLS and CDR2 YYNGEE come from the germline V gene. The CDR3 nucleotides are TGTGCCAGCAGCGTAGTTACTAGCGGGGTGTGGTACCAAGAGACCCAGTACTTC. It yields the protein CASSVVTSGVWYQETQYF.

This clone was detected once. V is TRBV7-9 and J is TRBJ1-6; 7 nucleotides align to TRBD1. The CDR3 is 16 residues long. The V and J ends lost 5 bases and 5 bases, in that order; junction bases with no gene match: 9. The germline V gene has CDR1 SEHNR and CDR2 FQNEAQ (reference sequence). The DNA for the CDR3 is TGTGCCAGCAGCCAGCCCCCAGGGGGTGATAATTCACCCCTCCACTTT. It translates to CASSQPPGGDNSPLHF.